Listed below are T cell receptor beta chains from one sample, sequenced in a study of blood T cell repertoires in COVID-19. Assay: immunoSEQ multiplex PCR; the TCRdb copy retains only in-frame clones and omits some. The sample consists of about 260,000 clones, around 86% of them appearing once. Sequencing was carried out using peripheral blood. These receptors all come from a woman aged 60-75 years with COVID-19, enrolled during active disease. Each CDR3 is given with its conserved first and last residue. D genes are given only for firm matches. Expanded clones are given a class, and other clones once, few, many or no size at all.

v_gene	j_gene	abundance	d_gene	CDR3aa	CDR3nt
TRBV7-3	TRBJ2-3	.	TRBD2	CASSSSGASTDTQYF	TGTGCCAGCAGCTCTAGCGGAGCTAGCACAGATACGCAGTATTTT
TRBV5-1	TRBJ1-2	.	TRBD1	CASSFSPTGGNGYTF	TGCGCCAGCAGCTTCTCCCCGACAGGGGGGAATGGCTACACCTTC
TRBV28	TRBJ1-6	.	.	CASSYHNSSPLHF	TGTGCCAGCAGTTATCATAATAGTTCACCCCTCCACTTT
TRBV12-3/TRBV12-4	TRBJ1-1	.	.	CASSLIQNTEAFF	TGTGCCAGCAGTTTAATACAGAACACTGAAGCTTTCTTT
TRBV11-3	TRBJ2-1	.	TRBD2	CASSPRLAGKNEQFF	TGTGCCAGCAGCCCCCGACTAGCGGGAAAAAATGAGCAGTTCTTC
TRBV28	TRBJ1-6	once	.	CASRGSRPYNSPLHF	TGTGCCAGCAGAGGTTCTAGACCCTATAATTCACCCCTCCACTTT
TRBV5-1	TRBJ2-3	.	TRBD2	CASSLGSGGTRSTDTQYF	TGCGCCAGCAGCTTGGGATCGGGCGGGACTAGAAGCACAGATACGCAGTATTTT
TRBV5-1	TRBJ2-7	.	TRBD1	CASSLEPQGAREQYF	TGCGCCAGCAGCTTGGAGCCTCAGGGGGCGCGGGAGCAGTACTTC
TRBV5-1	TRBJ2-4	few	TRBD2	CASSLAKREENIQYF	TGCGCCAGCAGCTTGGCCAAGCGGGAGGAGAACATTCAGTACTTC
TRBV30	TRBJ1-6	.	.	CAWSDRTPNSPLHF	TGTGCCTGGAGTGACAGAACACCTAATTCACCCCTCCACTTT
TRBV30	TRBJ2-3	many	.	CAWGGLAEASTGTDTQYF	TGTGCCTGGGGCGGGCTAGCTGAAGCCTCAACCGGCACAGATACGCAGTATTTT
TRBV20-1	TRBJ1-2	.	.	CSAQRDYGYTF	TGCAGTGCCCAGCGGGATTATGGCTACACCTTC
TRBV2	TRBJ1-4	once	.	CASSTQTGNNEKLFF	TGTGCCAGCAGCACCCAGACAGGAAATAATGAAAAACTGTTTTTT
TRBV5-4	TRBJ1-6	.	.	CASSLGAVTSPLHF	TGTGCCAGCAGCTTGGGGGCAGTAACTTCACCCCTCCACTTT
TRBV7-8	TRBJ1-1	few	TRBD1	CASSLGRTGEAFF	TGTGCCAGCAGCTTAGGTCGGACAGGTGAAGCTTTCTTT
TRBV18	TRBJ1-5	.	.	CASSPIFSGVDQPQHF	TGTGCCAGCTCACCAATATTTTCCGGGGTTGATCAGCCCCAGCATTTT
TRBV4-2	TRBJ1-1	.	.	CASSQGVGEGEGTEAFF	TGTGCCAGCAGCCAAGGGGTTGGAGAGGGGGAGGGCACTGAAGCTTTCTTT
TRBV4-3	TRBJ1-6	.	TRBD1	CASSQDLGTGNSPLHF	TGCGCCAGCAGCCAAGATTTAGGGACAGGAAATTCACCCCTCCACTTT
TRBV2	TRBJ2-5	.	TRBD2	CASLLAGSRETQYF	TGTGCCAGCTTGCTAGCGGGATCTCGGGAGACCCAGTACTTC
TRBV18	TRBJ1-1	.	TRBD1	CASSQLRQGTEAFF	TGTGCCAGCTCACAACTCCGACAGGGCACTGAAGCTTTCTTT
TRBV6-5	TRBJ2-5	.	.	CASSLAEETQYF	TGTGCCAGCAGCCTAGCCGAGGAGACCCAGTACTTC
TRBV18	TRBJ1-1	.	.	CASSPPRIQMNTEAFF	TGTGCCAGCTCACCACCGAGAATACAGATGAACACTGAAGCTTTCTTT
TRBV19	TRBJ2-7	.	TRBD1	CASSRDRGRYEQYF	TGTGCCAGTAGCCGGGACAGGGGGCGTTACGAGCAGTACTTC
TRBV6-2/TRBV6-3	TRBJ1-5	.	TRBD1	CASRHLWTGTGQPQHF	TGTGCCAGCCGCCATCTATGGACAGGGACGGGGCAGCCCCAGCATTTT
TRBV28	TRBJ2-1	.	.	CASRPPRGNEQFF	TGTGCCAGCAGACCCCCCCGAGGGAATGAGCAGTTCTTC
TRBV7-8	TRBJ1-4	few	TRBD1	CASSPRQGFATNEKLFF	TGTGCCAGCAGCCCAAGACAGGGGTTCGCAACTAATGAAAAACTGTTTTTT
TRBV5-1	TRBJ1-3	.	.	CASSPQDGSSGNTIYF	TGCGCCAGCAGCCCCCAAGACGGGAGCTCTGGAAACACCATATATTTT
TRBV27	TRBJ1-6	.	.	CASSSREGGFSPLHF	TGTGCCAGCAGTTCCCGAGAGGGCGGCTTTTCACCCCTCCACTTT
TRBV7-3	TRBJ1-1	.	.	CASSKKRGGSSTEAFF	TGTGCCAGCAGTAAAAAAAGGGGGGGTTCGTCCACTGAAGCTTTCTTT
TRBV14	TRBJ2-7	.	TRBD1	CASSLIATGGVEQYF	TGTGCCAGCAGCCTAATAGCGACAGGGGGCGTCGAGCAGTACTTC
TRBV24-1	TRBJ2-1	.	TRBD2	CATSDRRGGHYNEQFF	TGTGCCACCAGTGACCGTCGCGGGGGGCACTACAATGAGCAGTTCTTC
TRBV12-3/TRBV12-4	TRBJ2-5	.	.	CASSLDTEETQYF	TGTGCCAGCAGTTTAGACACCGAAGAGACCCAGTACTTC
TRBV10-3	TRBJ1-2	.	.	CAISESGQGGYGYTF	TGTGCCATCAGTGAGTCAGGGCAGGGAGGCTATGGCTACACCTTC
TRBV7-9	TRBJ1-1	.	TRBD1	CASTKGAGLNTEAFF	TGTGCCAGCACCAAGGGGGCAGGATTGAACACTGAAGCTTTCTTT
TRBV6-5	TRBJ1-5	once	.	CASSPSSGQPQHF	TGTGCCAGCAGCCCCTCCTCCGGGCAGCCCCAGCATTTT
TRBV3-1/TRBV3-2	TRBJ1-5	.	.	CASSQSALGGGSNQPQHF	TGTGCCAGCAGCCAAAGCGCCCTGGGCGGGGGGAGCAATCAGCCCCAGCATTTT
TRBV27	TRBJ2-7	.	TRBD1	CASSDRDRVGSYEQYF	TGTGCCAGCAGTGATCGGGACAGGGTAGGGTCCTACGAGCAGTACTTC
TRBV4-2	TRBJ2-1	.	.	CASSHPPPAAASYNEQFF	TGTGCCAGCAGCCATCCCCCCCCAGCGGCAGCCTCCTACAATGAGCAGTTCTTC
TRBV28	TRBJ1-1	.	.	CASSLGLGNTEAFF	TGTGCCAGCAGTTTAGGGCTGGGTAACACTGAAGCTTTCTTT
TRBV10-3	TRBJ2-3	.	.	CAVTGSGTDTQYF	TGTGCCGTCACCGGGAGTGGCACAGATACGCAGTATTTT
TRBV28	TRBJ1-5	.	.	CASRREGSNQPQHF	TGTGCCAGCAGACGTGAGGGCAGCAATCAGCCCCAGCATTTT
TRBV6-6	TRBJ1-3	.	.	CASSYDTQSGNTIYF	TGTGCCAGCAGTTACGACACGCAGTCCGGAAACACCATATATTTT
TRBV7-6	TRBJ2-5	.	TRBD1	CASSGHRGQGQETQYF	TGTGCCAGCAGCGGCCACAGGGGGCAAGGCCAAGAGACCCAGTACTTC
TRBV6-2/TRBV6-3	TRBJ1-1	.	.	CASSYDFGEQSAFF	TGTGCCAGCAGTTATGACTTCGGGGAACAGTCAGCTTTCTTT
TRBV28	TRBJ2-7	.	TRBD2	CASSLPSGTSYEQYF	TGTGCCAGCAGTTTACCTAGCGGTACTTCCTACGAGCAGTACTTC
TRBV18	TRBJ1-3	.	.	CASSQNEGGSGNTIYF	TGTGCCAGCTCACAGAATGAAGGAGGCTCTGGAAACACCATATATTTT
TRBV18	TRBJ1-5	.	TRBD1	CASSPDRGSSSNQPQHF	TGTGCCAGCTCACCAGACAGGGGGTCCTCAAGCAATCAGCCCCAGCATTTT
TRBV7-2	TRBJ2-1	.	TRBD2	CASSPGRLAGGRNEQFF	TGTGCCAGCAGCCCTGGCCGACTAGCGGGAGGGAGGAATGAGCAGTTCTTC
TRBV6-2/TRBV6-3	TRBJ2-1	.	.	CASRYLGYPEQFF	TGTGCCAGCAGGTACCTAGGTTACCCTGAGCAGTTCTTC
TRBV4-2	TRBJ2-1	.	TRBD2	CASSQGGIAGVNEQFF	TGTGCCAGCAGCCAAGGTGGAATAGCGGGAGTGAATGAGCAGTTCTTC
TRBV2	TRBJ2-7	few	.	CASTGYYEQYF	TGTGCCAGCACGGGGTACTACGAGCAGTACTTC
TRBV27	TRBJ2-7	.	TRBD2	CASSTLSGSSYEQYF	TGTGCCAGCAGCACACTTAGCGGGAGTTCCTACGAGCAGTACTTC
TRBV6-6	TRBJ2-7	few	TRBD1	CASRPRQGSYEQYF	TGTGCCAGCAGACCTAGACAGGGATCCTACGAGCAGTACTTC